This T cell receptor (beta chain) stems from a study of metastatic and nonmetastatic thyroid tumors. Study details: Malignant and benign thyroid patients had repertoires compared in peripheral blood and tumor or nodule tissue. Overall study results and limits: In both blood and tumor samples, TCR beta diversity was reported significantly higher for malignant than benign nodules.

TCRdb re-processed the PCR reads through MiXCR. There are roughly 12,000 clones in the sample; roughly two fifths occur only once, and approximately 16% lies in the top ten. Among the patients, none had received any treatment before thyroid surgery. About this clone: The antigen remains unidentified.

Germline CDR1 is SNHLY and CDR2 is FYNNEI. V shed 4 bases and J shed 5 bases, with 13 bases lying between them. The CDR3 extends over 14 amino acids. The chain has TRBV2 and TRBJ2-3, with D perhaps TRBD1 (5 bases). Sample: tumor tissue. This sequence was found in a female donor with papillary thyroid cancer or a benign thyroid nodule (not recorded which). Some clones in this sample may be carry-over from other donors' samples. The CDR3 nucleotides are TGTGCCAGCAGTGGGGGCGCAAGGGAAGATACGCAGTATTTT. This codes for CASSGGAREDTQYF.